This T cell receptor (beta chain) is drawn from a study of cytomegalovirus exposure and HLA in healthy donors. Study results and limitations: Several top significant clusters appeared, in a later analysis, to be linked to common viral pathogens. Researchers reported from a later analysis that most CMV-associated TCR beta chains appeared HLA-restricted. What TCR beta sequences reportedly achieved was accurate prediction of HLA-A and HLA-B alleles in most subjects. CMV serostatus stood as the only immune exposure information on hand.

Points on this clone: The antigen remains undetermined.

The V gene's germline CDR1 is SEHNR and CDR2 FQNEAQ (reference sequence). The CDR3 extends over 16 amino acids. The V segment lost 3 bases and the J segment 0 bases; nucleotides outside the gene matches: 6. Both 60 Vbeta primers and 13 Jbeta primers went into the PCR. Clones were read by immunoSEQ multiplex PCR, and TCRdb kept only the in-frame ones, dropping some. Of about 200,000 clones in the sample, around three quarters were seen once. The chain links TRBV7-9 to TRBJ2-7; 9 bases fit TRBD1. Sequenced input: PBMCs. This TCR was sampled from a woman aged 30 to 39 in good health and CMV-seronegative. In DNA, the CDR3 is TGTGCCAGCAGCTTCACGACGGGACAGGGCTCCTACGAGCAGTACTTC. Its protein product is CASSFTTGQGSYEQYF.